These 19 T cell receptor beta chains came from one sample sequenced in a study of blood T cell repertoires in COVID-19. The assay was immunoSEQ multiplex PCR, and TCRdb's table has in-frame clones only and misses some. The sample consists of around 64,000 clones, about 66% of them appearing once. The specimen was PBMCs or T cells enriched from blood (not recorded which). The source is a woman aged 55-69 years who had been exposed to COVID-19.

V is TRBV5-4 and J is TRBJ2-7; possibly TRBD1 for D (5 bases). CDR3 length: 15 amino acids. Per the germline V gene, CDR1 is SGHNT and CDR2 is YYREEE (reference sequence). The germline V and J ends were trimmed by 5 bases and 0 bases, with 15 bases remaining between them. CDR3 nucleotides: TGTGCCAGCAGGAGAACAGGCATAAGCTCCTACGAGCAGTACTTC. It translates to CASRRTGISSYEQYF. Full variable domain (missing parts from reference TRBV5-4 and TRBJ2-7): ETGVTQSPTHLIKTRGQQVTLRCSSQSGHNTVSWYQQALGQGPQFIFQYYREEENGRGNFPPRFSGLQFPNYSSELNVNALELDDSALYLCASRRTGISSYEQYFGPGTRLTVT.

The chain combines TRBV10-3 with TRBJ1-1; D remains unclear. Per germline, CDR1 ENHRY and CDR2 SYGVKD. V lost 10 bases and J lost 1, with 13 bases in between. CDR3 length: 13 amino acids. The chain's CDR3 is CATGKDRNTEAFF. DNA of the CDR3: TGTGCCACCGGGAAAGACCGGAACACTGAAGCTTTCTTT.

The chain couples TRBV11-3 to TRBJ1-1, with a possible D match to TRBD1 (5 bases). V lost 1 base and J 6 bases, leaving 6 bases between the germline ends. Germline V lookup: CDR1 SGHNT, CDR2 YENEEA. The CDR3 is made up of 12 amino acids. The CDR3 DNA follows: TGTGCCAGCAGCTTAGCGGGGGCTGAAGCTTTCTTT. Translated: CASSLAGAEAFF.

This chain uses TRBV28 with TRBJ1-5, with 8 bases that match TRBD1. Trimming removed 1 base from V and 9 bases from J; junction bases left unmatched: 5. Germline CDR1 is MDHEN and CDR2 is SYDVKM. The length of the CDR3 is 14 residues. CDR3 coding DNA: TGTGCCAGCAGTTTATCAGGGGGCGAAGGGCCCCAGCATTTT. Protein sequence: CASSLSGGEGPQHF.

The genes are TRBV2 and TRBJ2-2; D is possibly TRBD2 (5 bases). The CDR3 sequence is 14 residues long. Germline V gives CDR1 SNHLY, CDR2 FYNNEI. Trimming removed 6 bases from V and 6 bases from J, with 14 bases in between. The CDR3, as DNA: TGTGCCAGCAGGCAGGACTGGAGCTCCGGGGAGCTGTTTTTT. It translates to CASRQDWSSGELFF.

The chain combines TRBV5-4 with TRBJ2-4, with 9 bases matching TRBD1. This CDR3 has 17 residues. In germline, CDR1 is SGHNT, CDR2 YYREEE (reference sequence). V lost 4 bases to trimming and J lost 2 bases; unmatched junction nucleotides: 10. Written as DNA, the CDR3 is TGTGCCAGCAGCAAGAACACAGGGGGCACATCCAAAAACATTCAGTACTTC. Its protein product is CASSKNTGGTSKNIQYF. Drawing the rest from reference TRBV5-4 and TRBJ2-4, the complete variable domain is ETGVTQSPTHLIKTRGQQVTLRCSSQSGHNTVSWYQQALGQGPQFIFQYYREEENGRGNFPPRFSGLQFPNYSSELNVNALELDDSALYLCASSKNTGGTSKNIQYFGAGTRLSVL.

The V and J genes are TRBV11-2 and TRBJ2-1; the match to TRBD2 covers 8 bases. This CDR3 has 18 residues. V shed 5 bases, J shed 4 bases, and the junction held 16 bases outside the gene matches. Looked up from germline, CDR1 is SGHAT and CDR2 is FQNNGV. The CDR3 bases are TGTGCCAGCAGCCTAACCTCAAGCGGGAGCCCACTTTACAATGAGCAGTTCTTC. Translated, it gives CASSLTSSGSPLYNEQFF.

The CDR3 reads CASASPGLRYEQYF. The CDR3, as DNA: TGTGCCAGCGCAAGTCCGGGACTTCGTTACGAGCAGTACTTC. The chain is built from TRBV7-2 and TRBJ2-7; weak D call: TRBD2 (6 bases). CDR1 is SGHTA, CDR2 FQGNSA, per germline. The CDR3 spans 14 residues. Trimming took 8 bases from V and 4 from J, leaving 18 bases between them.

The chain links TRBV5-6 to TRBJ1-5; D unclear. The CDR3 is 14 amino acids. Deletions cut 3 bases from V and 0 bases from J, with 7 bases between. The V gene's germline CDR1 is SGHDT and CDR2 YYEEEE. The CDR3 spells CASSYLYSNQPQHF. Here the CDR3 DNA reads TGTGCCAGCAGCTATTTGTATAGCAATCAGCCCCAGCATTTT.

The chain couples TRBV5-1 to TRBJ2-1, with TRBD2 matching 10 bases. Losses at the gene ends were 4 bases for V and 4 bases for J; bases not matched to a gene: 5. Germline V gene data show CDR1 as SGHRS and CDR2 as YFSETQ. The CDR3 runs 15 residues. The CDR3, as DNA: TGCGCCAGCAGCGGTGGACTAGCGGATTACAATGAGCAGTTCTTC. As protein: CASSGGLADYNEQFF.

This clone showed up just a few times. The rearrangement uses TRBV7-8 and TRBJ2-2; 8 bases align to TRBD2. This CDR3 region has 14 residues. V was clipped by 6 bases and J by 7 bases; unmatched bases: 7. The germline V gene has CDR1 SGHVS and CDR2 FQNEAQ. CDR3 in DNA: TGTGCCAGCAGACTAGCGGATGGACTCGGGGAGCTGTTTTTT. Translation gives CASRLADGLGELFF.

The chain recombines TRBV7-2 with TRBJ1-5, with TRBD1 as a possible D gene (6 bases). V was clipped by 3 bases and J by 3 bases, with 9 bases between them. Germline V gene lookup returns CDR1 SGHTA and CDR2 FQGNSA. The length of the CDR3 is 14 residues. The CDR3 region has the DNA TGTGCCAGCAGCTTGGACAGAGTCAATCAGCCCCAGCATTTT. It encodes CASSLDRVNQPQHF.

The DNA for the CDR3 is TGTGCCAGCACCGCACGGTGGGGCGGGGATCAGCCCCAGCATTTT. Translation gives CASTARWGGDQPQHF. The chain recombines TRBV27 with TRBJ1-5; tentative D call: TRBD1 (5 bases). The V end lost 7 bases, the J end lost 5 bases, and 18 bases lay between the germline ends. CDR1 is MNHEY, CDR2 SMNVEV, per germline (reference sequence). The CDR3 sequence is 15 residues long.

This sequence joins TRBV5-1 and TRBJ2-1; 8 nucleotides agree with TRBD2. There are 13 residues in the CDR3. Germline trimming cut 7 bases from V and 8 bases from J; bases unmatched to any gene: 8. Germline V gene data show CDR1 as SGHRS and CDR2 as YFSETQ. CDR3 protein: CASGTSGRDEQFF. CDR3 in DNA: TGCGCCAGCGGGACTAGTGGTAGGGATGAGCAGTTCTTC.

In this sample, this clone turned up once. The chain recombines TRBV24-1 with TRBJ2-1, with TRBD2 matching 10 bases. Germline-derived CDR1 and CDR2 are KGHDR and SFDVKD. This CDR3 region has 16 residues. Losses at the gene ends were 3 bases for V and 5 bases for J; bases not matched to a gene: 6. This CDR3 is CATSDPRAGGHNEQFF. The CDR3 bases are TGTGCCACCAGTGATCCCCGAGCGGGGGGGCACAATGAGCAGTTCTTC.

The rearrangement links TRBV5-1 to TRBJ2-3, with TRBD1 as a possible D gene (5 bases). Trimming shortened V by 0 bases and J by 4 bases, and 9 bases separated the two germline ends. Germline V gene data show CDR1 as SGHRS and CDR2 as YFSETQ. The CDR3 runs 14 residues. This chain's CDR3 is CASSLEQAADTQYF. In DNA, the CDR3 is TGCGCCAGCAGCTTGGAACAGGCAGCAGATACGCAGTATTTT.

This clone appeared once. The gene calls are TRBV19 and TRBJ1-6; D gene uncertain. Germline CDR1 is LNHDA and CDR2 is SQIVND (reference sequence). The CDR3 contains 14 residues. V was pared by 5 bases and J by 7 bases, with 12 bases between. The CDR3 nucleotides are TGTGCCAGTAGTGGGCCAGTCGAGAATTCACCCCTCCACTTT. It codes for CASSGPVENSPLHF.

J is TRBJ2-2 and V is TRBV7-8, with D tentatively TRBD2 (6 bases). V dropped 5 bases and J dropped 1 base, with 8 bases sitting between them. The CDR3 totals 14 residues. CDR1 is SGHVS, CDR2 FQNEAQ, per germline. CDR3 loop: CASSRLGNTGELFF. In DNA, the CDR3 is TGTGCCAGCAGCCGACTAGGGAACACCGGGGAGCTGTTTTTT.

This clone was found a few times. The genes are TRBV11-2 and TRBJ1-1, with TRBD1 identical over 7 bases. J lost 8 bases, V lost 3 bases, and 18 bases had no gene match. Germline loops: CDR1 SGHAT, CDR2 FQNNGV. This CDR3 is 17 amino acids long. The CDR3 DNA reads as TGTGCCAGCAGCTTTTCCGGGACAGTTAACGGGGTTACCGAAGCTTTCTTT. It translates to CASSFSGTVNGVTEAFF.